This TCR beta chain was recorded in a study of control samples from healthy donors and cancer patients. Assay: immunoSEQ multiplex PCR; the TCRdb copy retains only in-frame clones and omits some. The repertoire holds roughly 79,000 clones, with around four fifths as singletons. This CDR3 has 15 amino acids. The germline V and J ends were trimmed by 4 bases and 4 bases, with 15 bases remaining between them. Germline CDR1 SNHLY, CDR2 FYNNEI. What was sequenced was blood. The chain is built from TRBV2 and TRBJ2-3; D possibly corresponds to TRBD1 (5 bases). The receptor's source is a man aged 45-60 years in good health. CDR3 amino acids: CASSGTMVRADTQYF. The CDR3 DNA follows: TGTGCCAGCAGTGGGACAATGGTCAGGGCAGATACGCAGTATTTT.